Listed here are 14 T cell receptor beta chains from one sample, sequenced in a study of shared clonotypes between healthy human individuals. Method: immunoSEQ multiplex PCR; TCRdb's copy keeps in-frame clones and lacks some. The sample includes over a million clones, around three quarters seen only once; the top ten take about 0.52%. Material for sequencing was memory CD4+ T cells from PBMCs. Subset defined: CD45RA-negative fraction. The receptors shown here come from a man aged 18 to 29 in good health. Some clones in this sample may be carry-over from other donors' samples.

This clone was counted ten times or more. This chain connects TRBV6-5 to TRBJ2-2; D is uncertain. V gave up 7 bases and J gave up 5 bases, with 14 bases separating them. Germline V CDR1 and CDR2: MNHEY, SVGAGI. This CDR3 has 14 amino acids. Here the CDR3 DNA reads TGTGCCAGCAAACCCGGGTCGGTAACCGGGGAGCTGTTTTTT. Residues: CASKPGSVTGELFF.

The chain joins TRBV4-1 to TRBJ2-3, with TRBD2 matching over 11 bases. CDR3 length: 14 amino acids. CDR1 is MGHRA, CDR2 YSYEKL, per germline. With V trimmed by 4 bases and J by 7 bases, 4 bases remained unmatched. The CDR3 coding sequence is TGCGCCAGCAGCCTCACTAGCGGGAGTTATACGCAGTATTTT. Protein: CASSLTSGSYTQYF.

The V gene is TRBV9, the J gene TRBJ1-2; D remains ambiguous. Germline V gene data show CDR1 as SGDLS and CDR2 as YYNGEE. CDR3 size: 11 residues. Deletions cut 3 bases from V and 7 bases from J, with 7 bases between. CDR3 sequence: CASSADGGYTF. For the CDR3, the DNA is TGTGCCAGCAGCGCGGACGGTGGCTACACCTTC.

The gene calls are TRBV6-1 and TRBJ2-7; 8 bases agree with TRBD2. Unmatched junction bases numbered 11, after V lost 3 bases and J lost 7 bases. The length of the CDR3 is 15 residues. Germline CDR1 is MNHNS and CDR2 is SASEGT. Written as DNA, the CDR3 is TGTGCCAGCAGTGAGTCACTAGCGGAATTCTTGGAGCAGTACTTC. Translated: CASSESLAEFLEQYF.

The chain couples TRBV28 to TRBJ2-1, with 7 positions matching TRBD1. The CDR3 has 12 residues. Germline CDR1 is MDHEN and CDR2 is SYDVKM. V lost 5 bases, J lost 8 bases, and 3 bases stayed unmatched. CDR3 in DNA: TGTGCCAGCAGTATAACAGGGGATGAGCAGTTCTTC. It encodes CASSITGDEQFF.

The rearrangement links TRBV5-4 to TRBJ1-2, with D perhaps TRBD1 (5 bases). The CDR3 runs to 14 residues. The V gene's germline CDR1 is SGHNT and CDR2 YYREEE (reference sequence). V lost 0 bases and J 8 bases, leaving 14 bases between the germline ends. Here the CDR3 DNA reads TGTGCCAGCAGCTTGGGAGGCAGGGTCGAAGGCTACACCTTC. It translates to CASSLGGRVEGYTF.

This chain connects TRBV11-3 to TRBJ2-1, with D perhaps being TRBD1 or TRBD2 (5 bases each). The germline V gene has CDR1 SGHNT and CDR2 YENEEA. The CDR3 runs to 14 residues. Between the trimmed V and J ends, which lost 3 bases and 9 bases, there was a span of 15 bases. CDR3: CASSFTRDQGEQFF. The CDR3 region has the DNA TGTGCCAGCAGCTTCACCCGGGACCAGGGTGAGCAGTTCTTC.

The CDR3 coding sequence is TGTGCCAGCAGCCCCTCTCTAGGGGGCGGGACCCAGTACTTC. It is translated as CASSPSLGGGTQYF. The V call is TRBV9, the J call TRBJ2-5, with TRBD1 matching over 7 bases. There are 14 residues in the CDR3. The J segment lost 7 bases and the V segment lost 4 bases, leaving 10 bases of the junction unmatched. Germline V gene lookup returns CDR1 SGDLS and CDR2 YYNGEE.

The chain is built from TRBV7-2 and TRBJ2-7; 12 nucleotides line up with TRBD2. The CDR3 has 15 amino acids. Germline values: CDR1 SGHTA, CDR2 FQGNSA. V trimming: 5 bases; J trimming: 7 bases; junction bases outside the gene matches: 9. CDR3 region: CASSLRLAGAGEQYF. DNA for the CDR3: TGTGCCAGCAGCCTACGACTAGCGGGAGCAGGTGAGCAGTACTTC.

This rearrangement joins TRBV10-3 to TRBJ1-1; D call uncertain. Trimming left V 3 bases short and J 8 bases short, with 16 bases between. This CDR3 contains 14 residues. CDR1 is ENHRY and CDR2 is SYGVKD in the germline V gene. The CDR3 spells CAISDGQGGWEAFF. For the CDR3, the DNA is TGTGCCATCAGTGATGGCCAAGGAGGGTGGGAAGCTTTCTTT.

The rearrangement uses TRBV10-1 and TRBJ2-2; tentatively, D is TRBD1 or TRBD2 (5 bases each). This CDR3 has 17 amino acids. Trimming took off 6 bases at V and 0 bases at J, with 17 bases between the two ends. The germline gives CDR1 WNHNN, CDR2 SYGVQD (reference sequence). CDR3 region: CASRQKRDGSNTGELFF. The CDR3 DNA sequence: TGCGCCAGCAGACAGAAACGGGACGGCTCGAACACCGGGGAGCTGTTTTTT.

V is TRBV11-2 and J is TRBJ1-1, with TRBD1 matching 7 bases. This CDR3 comprises 15 residues. V shed 3 bases and J 0 bases; nucleotides not matched to a gene: 4. CDR1 and CDR2 from the germline V gene are SGHAT and FQNNGV. The CDR3 protein is CASSFKGQLNTEAFF. The DNA of the CDR3 is TGTGCCAGCAGCTTTAAGGGACAGCTGAACACTGAAGCTTTCTTT.

This rearrangement joins TRBV5-4 to TRBJ1-1, with D uncertain. V was pared by 0 bases and J by 0 bases, with 12 bases between. CDR3 length equals 16 residues. CDR1 SGHNT and CDR2 YYREEE come from the germline V gene (reference sequence). The CDR3 DNA is TGTGCCAGCAGCTTGGATAGGCCGATCATGAACACTGAAGCTTTCTTT. Amino acids: CASSLDRPIMNTEAFF.

This clone was seen a single time. The chain's CDR3 is CASSPAADTQYF. CDR3 nucleotide sequence: TGTGCCAGCAGCCCAGCAGCAGATACGCAGTATTTT. This chain links TRBV28 with TRBJ2-3; D is undetermined. This CDR3 contains 12 residues. Germline CDR1 is MDHEN and CDR2 is SYDVKM. Trimming took off 6 bases at V and 4 bases at J, with 8 bases between the two ends.